This record looks at one T cell receptor (beta chain) sequence and its context. The data were taken from a study of T cells in Graves' hyperthyroidism and ophthalmopathy. The CDR3 covers 14 residues. CDR1 KGHDR and CDR2 SFDVKD come from the germline V gene. Trimming cost V 3 bases and J 2 bases, with 8 bases left between them. Template material for amplifying TCR beta CDR3 regions consisted of RNA transcripts. HTBI primers were employed in a first-round RT-PCR of the TCR CDR3. TCRdb re-analysed the multiplex PCR reads in MiXCR, keeping a single row per CDR3 protein. The sample contains some 600,000 distinct CDR3 sequences, approximately 15% of which appear only once.

The source is a woman aged 30 to 39 with Graves' hyperthyroidism that later progressed to Graves' ophthalmopathy. The V and J genes are TRBV24-1 and TRBJ2-3, with D unclear. Specimen: blood. As DNA, the CDR3 is TGTGCCACCAGTGATCCTTGGGCCACAGATACGCAGTATTTT. Translating it yields CATSDPWATDTQYF.